A single sample is the source of the 8 T cell receptor beta chains below, sequenced in a study of T-cell memory formation after mild COVID-19. TCRdb ran MiXCR on the 5' RACE reads and lists one entry per CDR3 protein. This table holds a few hundred thousand distinct CDR3 sequences, roughly a sixth found once. Input material: PBMCs or a T cell subset sorted from them (not recorded which). These receptors originate from a man younger than 35 who had mild COVID-19 (a few samples of this study predate the infection). Cell type and time point are not known.

This clonotype has just a few counts. The V call is TRBV12-3 or TRBV12-4, the J call TRBJ1-4; D gene uncertain. Trimming removed 6 bases from V and 4 bases from J, with 12 bases in between. The CDR3 is made up of 14 amino acids. The CDR3 loop reads CASRQDTNNEKLFF. In DNA, the CDR3 is TGTGCCAGCAGACAAGACACAAATAATGAAAAACTGTTTTTT.

The table lists this clonotype with a few counts. The chain combines TRBV10-3 with TRBJ1-3; no definite D call. The CDR3 contains 13 residues. Germline V gene lookup returns CDR1 ENHRY and CDR2 SYGVKD. V was pared by 4 bases and J by 1 base, with 5 bases between. The CDR3, as DNA: TGTGCCATCAGTGGGGGTTCTGGAAACACCATATATTTT. Translated: CAISGGSGNTIYF.

A few counts support this clonotype. The gene calls are TRBV20-1 and TRBJ2-3; D uncertain. Trimming cost V 1 base and J 3 bases, with 20 bases left between them. Germline V gives CDR1 DFQATT, CDR2 SNEGSKA (reference sequence). CDR3 length equals 17 residues. The DNA for the CDR3 is TGCAGTGCTAGAGGTTCGGCAGCCAGGCTGTGGACAGATACGCAGTATTTT. This sequence encodes CSARGSAARLWTDTQYF.

The chain joins TRBV20-1 to TRBJ1-5, with no clear D. The CDR3 length is 12 residues. V dropped 0 bases and J dropped 6 bases, with 6 bases sitting between them. In germline, CDR1 is DFQATT, CDR2 SNEGSKA (reference sequence). This chain's CDR3 is CSARDRVQPQHF. The CDR3 DNA is TGCAGTGCTAGAGATAGGGTTCAGCCCCAGCATTTT.

CDR3 amino acids: CASTLTGPHNEQFF. DNA for the CDR3: TGTGCCAGCACTTTAACGGGGCCCCACAATGAGCAGTTCTTC. This chain connects TRBV7-8 to TRBJ2-1; tentatively, D is TRBD1 or TRBD2 (5 bases each). The CDR3 runs to 14 residues. V was pared by 7 bases and J by 5 bases, with 15 bases between. Germline values: CDR1 SGHVS, CDR2 FQNEAQ.

This clonotype was seen a handful of times. The rearrangement links TRBV29-1 to TRBJ1-2, with a possible D match to TRBD1 (6 bases). The CDR3 runs 13 residues. The V and J ends lost 3 bases and 6 bases respectively, with 14 bases between them. Looked up from germline, CDR1 is SQVTM and CDR2 is ANQGSEA. CDR3 DNA: TGCAGCGTTGAGGAGCGGGGGGCAGATGGCTACACCTTC. As protein: CSVEERGADGYTF.

This clonotype was counted ten times or more. In DNA, the CDR3 is TGTGCCAGCAGCTTAATGGCGGGGCAAGAGACCCAGTACTTC. Amino acids: CASSLMAGQETQYF. The chain couples TRBV7-3 to TRBJ2-5, with D possibly matching TRBD2 (6 bases). The V gene's germline CDR1 is SGHTA and CDR2 FQGTGA. This CDR3 is 14 amino acids long. Trimming removed 1 base at V and 2 bases at J, with 8 bases between. Complete variable domain (other parts from reference TRBV7-3 and TRBJ2-5): GAGVSQTPSNKVTEKGKYVELRCDPISGHTALYWYRQSLGQGPEFLIYFQGTGAADDSGLPNDRFFAVRPEGSVSTLKIQRTERGDSAVYLCASSLMAGQETQYFGPGTRLLVL.

This rearrangement joins TRBV18 to TRBJ1-2; TRBD1 agrees at 9 bases. The CDR3 is made up of 16 amino acids. Germline CDR1 is KGHSH and CDR2 is LQKENI. Losses at the gene ends were 4 bases for V and 4 bases for J; bases not matched to a gene: 10. CDR3 loop: CASSLTTGQGVYGYTF. The CDR3 DNA follows: TGTGCCAGCTCACTGACCACGGGACAGGGCGTCTATGGCTACACCTTC.